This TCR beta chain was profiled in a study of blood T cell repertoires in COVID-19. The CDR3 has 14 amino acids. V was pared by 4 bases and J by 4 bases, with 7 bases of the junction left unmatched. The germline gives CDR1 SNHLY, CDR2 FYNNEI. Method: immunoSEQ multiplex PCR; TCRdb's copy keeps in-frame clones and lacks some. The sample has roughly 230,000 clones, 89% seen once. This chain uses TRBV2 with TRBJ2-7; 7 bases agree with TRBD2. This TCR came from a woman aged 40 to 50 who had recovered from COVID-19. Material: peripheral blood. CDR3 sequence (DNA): TGTGCCAGCAGTGGGGGACGGGGGGATTACGAGCAGTACTTC. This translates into CASSGGRGDYEQYF.